The rows below give T cell receptor beta chains drawn from one sample of a study of T cells of healthy individuals. TCRdb analysed the 5' RACE reads with MiXCR anew, one entry per CDR3 protein. The table shows 50,000 to 55,000 distinct CDR3 sequences, with about 15% occurring only once. Receptors originate from a human donor in good health. Each CDR3 is given with its conserved first and last residue. The D gene is left open where the match is weak. The size of a clone is reported for some rows only, either as once, few or many, or as a class for expanded clones.

d_gene	v_gene	j_gene	abundance	CDR3nt	CDR3aa
TRBD1	TRBV7-2	TRBJ1-2	many	TGTGCCAGCAGCTTAGTCATTATGGGACAGCCCTATGGCTACACCTTC	CASSLVIMGQPYGYTF
NA	TRBV7-8	TRBJ2-7	many	TGTGCCAGCAGCCTTAGTTGGCGGGGCCCCTCATGGGAGCAGTACTTC	CASSLSWRGPSWEQYF
TRBD2	TRBV6-5	TRBJ2-1	many	TGTGCCAGCAGTTACTCTCCTAGCGGGGGGAGGAATGAGCAGTTCTTC	CASSYSPSGGRNEQFF
NA	TRBV4-1	TRBJ1-1	many	TGCGCCAGCAGCCGCCAGACGTCGAACACTGAAGCTTTCTTT	CASSRQTSNTEAFF
NA	TRBV25-1	TRBJ1-1	few	TGTGCCAGCAACAAGCCCCAGCCCAACACTGAAGCTTTCTTT	CASNKPQPNTEAFF
NA	TRBV12-3/TRBV12-4	TRBJ1-4	many	TGTGCCAGCAGTTTAGGGGGGAAGGAAAAACTGTTTTTT	CASSLGGKEKLFF
TRBD1	TRBV24-1	TRBJ2-3	NA	TGTGCCACCAGTGATCGACAGGGTCTGGATACGCAGTATTTT	CATSDRQGLDTQYF
NA	TRBV9	TRBJ2-4	few	TGTGCCAGCAGCGTAGCGGAAACCAAAAACATTCAGTACTTC	CASSVAETKNIQYF
NA	TRBV12-3/TRBV12-4	TRBJ1-5	NA	TGTGCCAGCAGTTCTAATGGCCAGCCCCAGCATTTT	CASSSNGQPQHF
TRBD2	TRBV6-6	TRBJ2-5	NA	TGTGCCAGCAGCACTAGCGCACAGACCCAGTACTTC	CASSTSAQTQYF
NA	TRBV11-1	TRBJ2-7	NA	TGTGCCAGCAGCTTACAGTACAGTTATGAGCAGTACTTC	CASSLQYSYEQYF
NA	TRBV12-3/TRBV12-4	TRBJ2-4	many	TGTGCCAGCACCCCGGACAGTCAAAACATTCAGTACTTC	CASTPDSQNIQYF
NA	TRBV6-6	TRBJ2-1	many	TGTGCCAGCAGGCACGACAGATCCAGCAATGAGCAGTTCTTC	CASRHDRSSNEQFF
NA	TRBV9	TRBJ2-5	few	TGTGCCAGCAGCCCGCCGGCGGGGTCAGAGACCCAGTACTTC	CASSPPAGSETQYF
NA	TRBV18	TRBJ2-1	NA	TGTGCCAGCTCAACGGACGGCTACGAGCAGTTCTTC	CASSTDGYEQFF
NA	TRBV7-7	TRBJ1-1	many	TGTGCCAGCAGCCTATATTCGGGCACTGAAGCTTTCTTT	CASSLYSGTEAFF